The 4 T cell receptor beta chains reported below all come from one sample, sequenced in a study of cytomegalovirus exposure and HLA in healthy donors. This PCR relied on a set of 60 Vbeta primers and 13 Jbeta primers. The assay was immunoSEQ multiplex PCR, and TCRdb's table has in-frame clones only and misses some. The table shows over 70,000 clones, with more than 70% occurring only once. The source material was PBMCs. These receptor sequences come from a male donor in good health and CMV-seropositive.

Remarks on this clone: This sample includes further DNA sequences coding for the same CDR3. This chain connects TRBV5-1 to TRBJ2-3; possible D gene TRBD2, 6 bases. Per the germline V gene, CDR1 is SGHRS and CDR2 is YFSETQ. The CDR3 spans 14 residues. Trimming cost V 0 bases and J 1 base, with 6 bases left between them. The CDR3 loop is CASSLGGGTDTQYF. CDR3 nucleotides: TGCGCCAGCAGCTTGGGCGGGGGCACAGATACGCAGTATTTT.

This clone was found once. The chain has TRBV28 and TRBJ1-5, with D hard to call. CDR1 and CDR2 from the germline V gene are MDHEN and SYDVKM. V dropped 3 bases and J dropped 1 base, with 16 bases sitting between them. CDR3 length: 17 amino acids. The CDR3 loop reads CASSFSPSPVSNQPQHF. CDR3 in DNA: TGTGCCAGCAGTTTTTCGCCCTCTCCGGTCAGCAATCAGCCCCAGCATTTT.

V is TRBV18 and J is TRBJ2-3; 11 bases align to TRBD2. Trimming removed 4 bases from V and 0 bases from J; junction bases left unmatched: 3. There are 16 residues in the CDR3. Germline values: CDR1 KGHSH, CDR2 LQKENI. The CDR3 sequence is CASSRRTSGSTDTQYF. The DNA for the CDR3 is TGTGCCAGCTCACGCCGGACTAGCGGGAGCACAGATACGCAGTATTTT.

This clone has just a few counts. The J gene is TRBJ1-3, the V gene TRBV6-1; tentative D call: TRBD1 (5 bases). The V and J ends lost 7 bases and 1 base respectively, with 11 bases between them. The CDR3 spans 14 residues. Germline V gene data show CDR1 as MNHNS and CDR2 as SASEGT. CDR3 DNA: TGTGCCAGCATGCCCTCAGGGTCTGGAAACACCATATATTTT. This sequence encodes CASMPSGSGNTIYF.